The rows below give T cell receptor beta chains drawn from one sample of a study of PD-1 blockade in classical Hodgkin lymphoma. Data came from immunoSEQ multiplex PCR; TCRdb stores just in-frame clones and leaves some out. The sample holds 40,000 to 50,000 clones, approximately 78% seen once. The sample consisted of peripheral blood mononuclear cells (PBMCs), taken at baseline. The receptors were sampled from a human donor with classical Hodgkin lymphoma. Both conserved end residues are part of each CDR3. The order of the fields is D gene, J gene, V gene, clone size, CDR3 DNA, CDR3 protein. D genes are given only for firm matches. Some rows mark clone size as missing; the rest say once, few, many or name a class of expanded clone.

>TRBD2|TRBJ2-1|TRBV9|.
TGTGCCAGCAGCGTAGGGAGCGGGGGGGCCTACAATGAGCAGTTCTTC
CASSVGSGGAYNEQFF
>.|TRBJ1-2|TRBV11-2|.
TGTGCCAGCAGCTTAGAAGCAGGGATTAACTATGGCTACACCTTC
CASSLEAGINYGYTF
>TRBD1|TRBJ2-1|TRBV5-1|few
TGCGCCAGCAGCTATTCCGGGACAGGGAGGAGGAATGAGCAGTTCTTC
CASSYSGTGRRNEQFF
>.|TRBJ2-1|TRBV5-4|few
TGTGCCAGCAGCACAACCCTACAGGGTTCCTACAATGAGCAGTTCTTC
CASSTTLQGSYNEQFF
>.|TRBJ2-1|TRBV6-5|.
TGTGCCAGCAGCCTTATGGGGAGAGAGCAGTTCTTC
CASSLMGREQFF
>TRBD2|TRBJ2-3|TRBV7-2|.
TGTGCCAGCAGCAGATATAGCGGGGTTAGCACAGATACGCAGTATTTT
CASSRYSGVSTDTQYF
>TRBD1|TRBJ1-2|TRBV20-1|.
TGCAGTGCCTTCGTGGGACAGGGTCTACGCTTC
CSAFVGQGLRF
>.|TRBJ1-3|TRBV2|.
TGTGCCAGCAGGGAGGGACTTTCTGGAAACACCATATATTTT
CASREGLSGNTIYF
>TRBD1|TRBJ2-3|TRBV27|few
TGTGCCAGCAGTTTTGAGGCGAACCGACAGGGGAGGACAGATACGCAGTATTTT
CASSFEANRQGRTDTQYF
>.|TRBJ1-6|TRBV7-1|few
TGTGCCAGCAGCCTCGAAGACAGGAGGAATTCACCCCTCCACTTT
CASSLEDRRNSPLHF
>.|TRBJ1-1|TRBV11-3|.
TGTGCCAGCAGCTCCAGGGGTGTGGACACTGAAGCTTTCTTT
CASSSRGVDTEAFF
>.|TRBJ2-1|TRBV7-6|.
TGTGCCAGCAGCTTCGGGCTGGGAGTCTACAATGAGCAGTTCTTC
CASSFGLGVYNEQFF
>TRBD1|TRBJ1-4|TRBV5-8|.
TGTGCCAGCAACTCCGGGACAGGCAACTATTTTGAAAAACTGTTTTTT
CASNSGTGNYFEKLFF
>.|TRBJ2-2|TRBV25-1|once
TGTGCCAGCAGTCGGACAATGAACACCGGGGAGCTGTTTTTT
CASSRTMNTGELFF
>.|TRBJ2-7|TRBV11-3|.
TGTGCCAGCAGCGAGGGGGTTCGGGAGCAGTACTTC
CASSEGVREQYF
>TRBD1|TRBJ2-3|TRBV11-3|.
TGTGCCAGCAGCTTAGGACAGGGTCTGGATACGCAGTATTTT
CASSLGQGLDTQYF
>.|TRBJ2-5|TRBV7-2|.
TGTGCCAGCAGCTCATACGAGGGGGGGCTTTGGGAGACCCAGTACTTC
CASSSYEGGLWETQYF
>TRBD1|TRBJ1-2|TRBV6-5|medium-sized
TGTGCCAGCACCTACAGAGGGACAGGGGATGGCTACACCTTC
CASTYRGTGDGYTF
>TRBD1|TRBJ2-3|TRBV7-9|.
TGTGCCAGCAGCTTCACAGGGGAAATCACAGATACGCAGTATTTT
CASSFTGEITDTQYF
>TRBD2|TRBJ2-5|TRBV7-2|.
TGTGCCAGCAGCCCCCCTGCGGGGGGTGGGGAGACCCAGTACTTC
CASSPPAGGGETQYF
>TRBD2|TRBJ2-7|TRBV11-2|.
TGTGCCAGCAGCTTCGGGACTAGCGGGCGCTCCTACGAGCAGTACTTC
CASSFGTSGRSYEQYF
>.|TRBJ2-5|TRBV20-1|.
TGCAGTGCTCCCATCGGGGAGACCCAGTACTTC
CSAPIGETQYF
>.|TRBJ1-4|TRBV5-8|once
TGTGCCAGCAGCCTAGCGGACAACACTAATGAAAAACTGTTTTTT
CASSLADNTNEKLFF
>TRBD2|TRBJ2-7|TRBV7-2|.
TGTGCCAGCAGTCCGGGACTAGCGGGGGCCTCCTCCTACGAGCAGTACTTC
CASSPGLAGASSYEQYF
>.|TRBJ1-2|TRBV29-1|.
TGCAGCGTTGGGGACACTGGCTACACCTTC
CSVGDTGYTF
>.|TRBJ2-5|TRBV9|.
TGTGCCAGCAGCCCAGGGGGGGGCGAAGAGACCCAGTACTTC
CASSPGGGEETQYF
>.|TRBJ2-1|TRBV2|.
TGTGCCAGCAGTGGTCAAAGTTGGGGGACAAATGAGCAGTTCTTC
CASSGQSWGTNEQFF
>.|TRBJ2-7|TRBV7-2|once
TGTGCCAGCAGCTTAGCGGGGGGCAGGTCCGGTGGGGAGCAGTACTTC
CASSLAGGRSGGEQYF
>.|TRBJ1-2|TRBV5-6|.
TGTGCCAGCAGCTTGGGACTATCTAACTATGGCTACACCTTC
CASSLGLSNYGYTF
>.|TRBJ2-1|TRBV7-3|.
TGTGCCAGCAGCTTAAAGGGTCACCGCTCCTACAATGAGCAGTTCTTC
CASSLKGHRSYNEQFF
>TRBD2|TRBJ2-1|TRBV16|few
TGTGCCAGCAGCTACTTAGCGGGGGGTTCCTACAATGAGCAGTTCTTC
CASSYLAGGSYNEQFF
>TRBD1|TRBJ2-6|TRBV7-2|once
TGTGCCAGCAGCCCTGGACAGGCTGGGGCCAACGTCCTGACTTTC
CASSPGQAGANVLTF
>TRBD2|TRBJ2-1|TRBV5-1|once
TGCGCCAGCAGCTCTCTAGCGGGGGGAGCCAATGAGCAGTTCTTC
CASSSLAGGANEQFF
>TRBD2|TRBJ2-5|TRBV7-9|.
TGTGCCAGCAGCTCGACTAGCGGGGGGGCGCGGGAGACCCAGTACTTC
CASSSTSGGARETQYF
>.|TRBJ1-3|TRBV5-1|.
TGCGCCAGCAGCTTGGCGAGGGCCTCTGGAAACACCATATATTTT
CASSLARASGNTIYF
>.|TRBJ2-2|TRBV7-9|once
TGTGCCAGCAGTAACCCCTTATCGGGATACACCGGGGAGCTGTTTTTT
CASSNPLSGYTGELFF
>.|TRBJ1-1|TRBV19|few
TGTGCCAGTAGTATAGTCGGGGGTATTGAAGCTTTCTTT
CASSIVGGIEAFF
>.|TRBJ2-3|TRBV11-1|.
TGTGCCAGCAGCTCCTGGAGATCCACAGATACGCAGTATTTT
CASSSWRSTDTQYF
>.|TRBJ2-3|TRBV5-1|once
TGCGCCAGCAGCTTGGCTAGCACAGATACGCAGTATTTT
CASSLASTDTQYF
>.|TRBJ2-7|TRBV20-1|.
TGCAGTGCTAGTCGTACCTACGAGCAGTACTTC
CSASRTYEQYF
>.|TRBJ2-5|TRBV5-1|few
TGCGCCAGCAGCTTGGCCGTCCCACGAGAGACCCAGTACTTC
CASSLAVPRETQYF
>.|TRBJ2-2|TRBV2|few
TGTGCCAGCAGTGAACAGGCCGGCACCGGGGAGCTGTTTTTT
CASSEQAGTGELFF
>.|TRBJ2-7|TRBV6-5|.
TGTGCCAGCAGTTACGGGGCGGGGGCTGGCTACGAGCAGTACTTC
CASSYGAGAGYEQYF
>.|TRBJ2-4|TRBV7-2|.
TGTGCCAGCAGCTTAAGGCAGGGGCTACTAGCCAAAAACATTCAGTACTTC
CASSLRQGLLAKNIQYF
>TRBD2|TRBJ2-1|TRBV7-9|.
TGTGCCAGCAGCCTCCAGCGGGGGGGCCGGGGTGAGCAGTTCTTC
CASSLQRGGRGEQFF
>.|TRBJ2-1|TRBV6-1|many
TGTGCCAGCTCTCGGGGCGGGCTGAATGAGCAGTTCTTC
CASSRGGLNEQFF
>TRBD1|TRBJ2-7|TRBV18|.
TGTGCCAGCTGCCCAGGAGCAGGGGGCGAGCAGTACTTC
CASCPGAGGEQYF
>TRBD1|TRBJ2-7|TRBV6-1|.
TGTGCCAGCAGTGAGGGGACTGACAGGGGAGAGCAGTACTTC
CASSEGTDRGEQYF
>.|TRBJ2-3|TRBV2|.
TGTGCCAGCAGTCCCCGGACAGCAGATACGCAGTATTTT
CASSPRTADTQYF